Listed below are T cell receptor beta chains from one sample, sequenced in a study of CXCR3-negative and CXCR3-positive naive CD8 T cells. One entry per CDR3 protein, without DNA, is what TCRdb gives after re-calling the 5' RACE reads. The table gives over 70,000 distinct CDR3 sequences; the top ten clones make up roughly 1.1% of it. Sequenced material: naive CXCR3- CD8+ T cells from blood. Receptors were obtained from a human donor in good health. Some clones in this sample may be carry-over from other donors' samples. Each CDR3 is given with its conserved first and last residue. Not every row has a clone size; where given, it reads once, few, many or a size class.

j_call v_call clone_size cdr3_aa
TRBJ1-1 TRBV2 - CASRSGDTEAFF
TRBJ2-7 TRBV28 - CASSYRGSYEQYF
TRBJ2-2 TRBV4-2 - CASSHGTNTGELFF
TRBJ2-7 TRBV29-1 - CSVEASSSYEQYF
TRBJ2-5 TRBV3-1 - CASSQGSGSGETQYF
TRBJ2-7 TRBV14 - CASRTGQGYEQYF
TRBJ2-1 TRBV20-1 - CSARVGTSDYNEQFF
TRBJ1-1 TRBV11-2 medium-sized CASSFGDLNTEAFF
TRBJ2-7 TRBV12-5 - CASGSIELGPYEQYF
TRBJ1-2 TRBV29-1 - CSVPGRREGYTF
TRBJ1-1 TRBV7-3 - CASSSGQGYTEAFF
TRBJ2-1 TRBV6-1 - CASNPGLAGVEQFF
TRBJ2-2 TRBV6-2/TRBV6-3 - CASSLAGGALTGELFF
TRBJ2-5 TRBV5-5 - CASSLNRGRGETQYF
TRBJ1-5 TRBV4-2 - CASSQDPLGQGGQPQHF
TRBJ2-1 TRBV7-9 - CASSPSLAGAGNEQFF
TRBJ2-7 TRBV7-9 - CASSHRDRDHEQYF
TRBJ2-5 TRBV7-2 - CASSHRTSGRETQYF